This T cell receptor beta chain came from a study of T cells in Graves' hyperthyroidism and ophthalmopathy. Ten or more counts support this clonotype. RNA transcripts were the template for amplifying TCR beta CDR3 regions. The TCR CDR3 first-round RT-PCR relied on the HTBI primer set. Each CDR3 protein gets one entry after TCRdb re-called the multiplex PCR reads with MiXCR. The sample lists approximately 610,000 distinct CDR3 sequences, over 12% occurring once. The V segment lost 2 bases and the J segment 1 base; nucleotides outside the gene matches: 9. Germline-derived CDR1 and CDR2 are SQVTM and ANQGSEA. This CDR3 has 16 amino acids.

The genes are TRBV29-1 and TRBJ1-1, with 8 bases fitting TRBD1. This sequence was found in a woman in her thirties or forties with Graves' ophthalmopathy. The sample comprised blood. CDR3 coding DNA: TGCAGCGTTGAATTATGGGGTGACAGGGGGAACACTGAAGCTTTCTTT. Its translation: CSVELWGDRGNTEAFF.